The 16 T cell receptor beta chains below were found in one sample sequenced in a study of response to subunit inactivated influenza vaccine. TCRdb itself ran the RT-PCR reads through MiXCR, one entry per CDR3 protein. The repertoire has 500,000 to 750,000 distinct CDR3 sequences, approximately 14% of them found once; the top ten carry more than 9.5%. Sequencing used PBMCs from blood, obtained less than 13 days after vaccination. These receptors were obtained from a man aged 45-65 years who received an inactivated influenza vaccine.

In its sample, this clonotype was seen many times. This chain uses TRBV12-3 or TRBV12-4 with TRBJ1-1; TRBD1 agrees at 7 bases. After removal of 2 bases from V and 8 bases from J, the junction contained 5 bases not matched to a gene. This CDR3 contains 13 residues. The DNA of the CDR3 is TGTGCCAGCAGTTTAACAGGGGAAGGGGAAGCTTTCTTT. This sequence encodes CASSLTGEGEAFF.

This clonotype was observed a handful of times. The V gene is TRBV5-1, the J gene TRBJ2-3; 7 bases fit TRBD2. Trimming removed 2 bases from V and 5 bases from J; junction bases left unmatched: 8. The CDR3 length is 15 residues. Germline CDR1 reads SGHRS; CDR2 reads YFSETQ. CDR3 loop: CASSLAGPTQDTQYF. DNA for the CDR3: TGCGCCAGCAGCTTAGCGGGACCCACACAAGATACGCAGTATTTT.

The genes are TRBV6-2 or TRBV6-3 and TRBJ2-7; D remains unclear. Germline CDR1 reads MNHEY; CDR2 reads SVGEGT. The V end lost 1 base, the J end lost 3 bases, and 4 bases lay between the germline ends. The CDR3 covers 12 residues. In DNA, the CDR3 is TGTGCCAGCAGTTACTGGGGCTACGAGCAGTACTTC. Translating gives CASSYWGYEQYF.

This clonotype was counted a few times. J is TRBJ2-1 and V is TRBV20-1, with 9 bases lining up with TRBD2. Germline-derived CDR1 and CDR2 are DFQATT and SNEGSKA (reference sequence). With V trimmed by 4 bases and J by 8 bases, 6 bases remained unmatched. This CDR3 region has 13 residues. CDR3 coding DNA: TGCAGTGCTAAAGCGGGGGGTGGAGATGAGCAGTTCTTC. Protein product: CSAKAGGGDEQFF.

J is TRBJ2-6 and V is TRBV7-3; perhaps TRBD1 as D (6 bases). The germline V and J ends were trimmed by 7 bases and 0 bases, with 16 bases remaining between them. Per the germline V gene, CDR1 is SGHTA and CDR2 is FQGTGA. The CDR3 extends over 17 amino acids. CDR3 region: CASTNWDTSSGANVLTF. CDR3 sequence (DNA): TGTGCCAGCACCAATTGGGACACGAGCTCTGGGGCCAACGTCCTGACTTTC.

This chain links TRBV5-1 with TRBJ2-2; D not resolved. The CDR3 sequence is 15 residues long. Germline V lookup: CDR1 SGHRS, CDR2 YFSETQ. The V and J ends lost 6 bases and 3 bases respectively, with 15 bases between them. CDR3 bases: TGCGCCAGCACCCTGGGCCTAAGGGACACCGGGGAGCTGTTTTTT. Amino acids: CASTLGLRDTGELFF.

This clonotype has more than one count but fewer than ten. This chain joins TRBV6-5 and TRBJ2-7, with D perhaps TRBD2 (5 bases). Trimming shortened V by 1 base and J by 6 bases, and 13 bases separated the two germline ends. Per germline, CDR1 MNHEY and CDR2 SVGAGI. The CDR3 is 14 amino acids. The DNA for the CDR3 is TGTGCCAGCAGTTACTATACAACTAGGTTCGAGCAGTACTTC. Translation gives CASSYYTTRFEQYF.

This clonotype was recorded a few times. The J gene is TRBJ2-7, the V gene TRBV3-1, with 9 bases lining up with TRBD1. The trim removed 6 bases at V and 2 bases at J, leaving 8 bases unmatched. Germline CDR1 LGHDT, CDR2 YNNKEL (reference sequence). The CDR3 covers 15 residues. The CDR3 spells CASSRGTGTPYEQYF. In nucleotides, the CDR3 is TGTGCCAGCAGTCGAGGGACAGGGACCCCCTACGAGCAGTACTTC.

Only a few counts were recorded for this clonotype. This sequence joins TRBV4-3 and TRBJ2-1; D uncertain. This CDR3 spans 15 amino acids. Trimming shortened V by 0 bases and J by 5 bases, and 11 bases separated the two germline ends. The germline CDR1 and CDR2 sequences are LGHNA and YSLEER. CDR3 coding DNA: TGCGCCAGCAGCCAAGATCAGGCAACTAACAATGAGCAGTTCTTC. It is translated as CASSQDQATNNEQFF.

The DNA for the CDR3 is TGTGCCAGCAGCTTTGAACCGGCCAAAAACATTCAGTACTTC. It yields the protein CASSFEPAKNIQYF. The V gene is TRBV11-2, the J gene TRBJ2-4; the D is unclear. Trimming stripped 3 bases from V and 1 base from J, with 7 bases between. The CDR3 runs to 14 residues. The germline V gene has CDR1 SGHAT and CDR2 FQNNGV.

V usage is TRBV18 and J usage is TRBJ1-1, with D unresolved. The germline V gene has CDR1 KGHSH and CDR2 LQKENI. V lost 4 bases and J 5 bases, leaving 17 bases between the germline ends. There are 15 residues in the CDR3. CDR3 amino acids: CASSQSGVDGTEAFF. The CDR3 DNA reads as TGTGCCAGCTCACAGAGTGGCGTGGACGGAACTGAAGCTTTCTTT. Together with reference TRBV18 and TRBJ1-1, the CDR3 gives the full variable domain: NAGVMQNPRHLVRRRGQEARLRCSPMKGHSHVYWYRQLPEEGLKFMVYLQKENIIDESGMPKERFSAEFPKEGPSILRIQQVVRGDSAAYFCASSQSGVDGTEAFFGQGTRLTVV.

This sequence joins TRBV7-2 and TRBJ2-7; 7 bases line up with TRBD2. J was trimmed by 6 bases and V by 11 bases; bases with no gene match: 13. Per germline, CDR1 SGHTA and CDR2 FQGNSA. The CDR3 consists of 13 residues. The CDR3 spells CAVRAGFTSEQYF. DNA of the CDR3: TGTGCCGTCAGAGCGGGATTCACATCCGAGCAGTACTTC.

This clonotype appeared a few times. V and J are TRBV20-1 and TRBJ2-7; TRBD1 matches 11 bases. Germline V gene lookup returns CDR1 DFQATT and CDR2 SNEGSKA (reference sequence). The CDR3 loop spans 14 amino acids. With V trimmed by 7 bases and J by 3 bases, 8 bases remained unmatched. The CDR3 is CSVPLGTGGYEQYF. DNA of the CDR3: TGCAGTGTTCCCCTCGGGACAGGGGGCTACGAGCAGTACTTC.

J is TRBJ2-3 and V is TRBV5-4; 8 bases line up with TRBD2. CDR3 length: 15 amino acids. CDR1 and CDR2 from the germline V gene are SGHNT and YYREEE (reference sequence). After removal of 7 bases from V and 2 bases from J, the junction contained 9 bases not matched to a gene. This CDR3 is CASRRGLGPTDTQYF. The DNA of the CDR3 is TGTGCCAGCCGCAGGGGACTAGGACCCACAGATACGCAGTATTTT.

This clonotype was detected many times. The chain couples TRBV7-2 to TRBJ1-2; no reliable D call. Trimming removed 6 bases from V and 8 bases from J, with 10 bases in between. The CDR3 loop spans 11 amino acids. CDR1 is SGHTA, CDR2 FQGNSA, per germline. CDR3 residues: CASRRLVGYTF. CDR3 bases: TGTGCCAGCAGACGCCTGGTAGGCTACACCTTC.

The chain is built from TRBV12-3 or TRBV12-4 and TRBJ1-2, with D tentatively TRBD1 (6 bases). V lost 8 bases to trimming and J lost 6 bases, with 16 bases between them. The CDR3 runs to 13 residues. CDR3 DNA sequence: TGTGCCAGCCGGACAGCGAGGGGAGATGGCTACACCTTC. Translated: CASRTARGDGYTF.